This TCR beta chain was identified during a study of blood T cell repertoires in COVID-19. The CDR3 is 13 residues long. V was shortened by 2 bases and J by 4 bases, with 12 bases between the two germline ends. Germline-derived CDR1 and CDR2 are GTSNPN and SVGIG (reference sequence). TCRdb's table, derived via immunoSEQ multiplex PCR, lists solely in-frame clones and lacks some. Among 230,000 or so clones listed, around 83% were seen once. The sequence was collected from a middle-aged man with active or convalescent COVID-19. The chain employs TRBV30 and TRBJ2-7; D call uncertain. The sequenced material came from peripheral blood. CDR3 in amino acids: CAWSPESAYEQYF. The CDR3 nucleotides are TGTGCCTGGAGTCCAGAGTCAGCGTACGAGCAGTACTTC. Together with reference TRBV30 and TRBJ2-7, the CDR3 gives the full variable domain: SQTIHQWPATLVQPVGSPLSLECTVEGTSNPNLYWYRQAAGRGLQLLFYSVGIGQISSEVPQNLSASRPQDRQFILSSKKLLLSDSGFYLCAWSPESAYEQYFGPGTRLTVT.